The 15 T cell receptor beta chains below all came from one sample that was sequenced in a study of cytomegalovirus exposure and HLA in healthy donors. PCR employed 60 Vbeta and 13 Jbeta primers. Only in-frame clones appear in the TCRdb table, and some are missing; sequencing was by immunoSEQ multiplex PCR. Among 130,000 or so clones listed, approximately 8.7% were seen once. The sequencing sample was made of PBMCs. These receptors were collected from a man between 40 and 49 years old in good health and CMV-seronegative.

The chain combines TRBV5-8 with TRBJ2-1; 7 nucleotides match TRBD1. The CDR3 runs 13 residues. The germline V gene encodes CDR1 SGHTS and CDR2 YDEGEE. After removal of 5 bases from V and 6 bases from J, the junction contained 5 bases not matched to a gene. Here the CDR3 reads CASRVTGANEQFF. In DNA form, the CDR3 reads TGTGCCAGCAGGGTTACAGGGGCCAATGAGCAGTTCTTC.

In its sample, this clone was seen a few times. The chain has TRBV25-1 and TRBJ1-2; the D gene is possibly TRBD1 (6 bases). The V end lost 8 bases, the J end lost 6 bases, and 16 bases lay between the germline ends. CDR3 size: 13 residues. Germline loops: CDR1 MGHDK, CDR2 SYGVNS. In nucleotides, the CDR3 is TGTGCCAGCTCCCCGGGGGGGGCGGATGGCTACACCTTC. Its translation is CASSPGGADGYTF.

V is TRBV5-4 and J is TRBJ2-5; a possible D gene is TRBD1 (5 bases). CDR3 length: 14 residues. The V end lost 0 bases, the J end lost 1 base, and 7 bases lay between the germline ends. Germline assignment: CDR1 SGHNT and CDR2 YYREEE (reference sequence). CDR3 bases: TGTGCCAGCAGCTTGGCAGGGATCCAAGAGACCCAGTACTTC. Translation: CASSLAGIQETQYF. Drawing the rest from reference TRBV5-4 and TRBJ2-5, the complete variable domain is ETGVTQSPTHLIKTRGQQVTLRCSSQSGHNTVSWYQQALGQGPQFIFQYYREEENGRGNFPPRFSGLQFPNYSSELNVNALELDDSALYLCASSLAGIQETQYFGPGTRLLVL.

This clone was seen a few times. The CDR3 DNA follows: TGTGCCAGCAGCGCAAGACAGGGATACACTGAAGCTTTCTTT. Translation: CASSARQGYTEAFF. V gene TRBV13 combines with J gene TRBJ1-1, with TRBD1 matching 7 bases. J lost 3 bases, V lost 5 bases, and 6 bases had no gene match. The CDR3 sequence is 14 residues long. CDR1 is PRHDT, CDR2 FYEKMQ, per germline (reference sequence).

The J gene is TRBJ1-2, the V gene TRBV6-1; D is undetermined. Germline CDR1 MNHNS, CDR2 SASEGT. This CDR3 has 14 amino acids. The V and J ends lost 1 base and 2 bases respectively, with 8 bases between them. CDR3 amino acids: CASSEGRFNYGYTF. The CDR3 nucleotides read TGTGCCAGCAGTGAAGGCAGGTTCAACTATGGCTACACCTTC.

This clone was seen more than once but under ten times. The CDR3 sequence is CASSFRGLRTGELFF. DNA for the CDR3: TGTGCCAGCAGTTTCAGGGGGCTACGGACCGGGGAGCTGTTTTTT. V and J are TRBV28 and TRBJ2-2, with 8 bases that match TRBD1. Germline CDR1 is MDHEN and CDR2 is SYDVKM. There are 15 residues in the CDR3. V lost 3 bases, J lost 5 bases, and 5 bases stayed unmatched.

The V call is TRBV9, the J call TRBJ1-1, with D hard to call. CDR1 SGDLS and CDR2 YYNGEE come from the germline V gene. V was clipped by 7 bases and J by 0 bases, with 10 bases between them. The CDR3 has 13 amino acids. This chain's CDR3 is CASGQALNTEAFF. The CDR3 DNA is TGTGCCAGCGGCCAGGCCTTGAACACTGAAGCTTTCTTT.

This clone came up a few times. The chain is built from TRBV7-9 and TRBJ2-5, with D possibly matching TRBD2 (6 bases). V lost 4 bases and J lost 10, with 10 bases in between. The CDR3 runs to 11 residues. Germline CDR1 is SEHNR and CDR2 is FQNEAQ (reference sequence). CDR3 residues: CASSSAGIQYF. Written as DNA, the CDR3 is TGTGCCAGCAGCTCCGCGGGGATCCAGTACTTC.

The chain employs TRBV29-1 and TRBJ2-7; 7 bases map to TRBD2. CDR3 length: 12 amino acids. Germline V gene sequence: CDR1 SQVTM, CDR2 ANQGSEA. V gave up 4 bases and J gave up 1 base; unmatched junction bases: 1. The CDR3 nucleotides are TGCAGCGTTGGGGGGGGGTCCTACGAGCAGTACTTC. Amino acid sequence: CSVGGGSYEQYF.

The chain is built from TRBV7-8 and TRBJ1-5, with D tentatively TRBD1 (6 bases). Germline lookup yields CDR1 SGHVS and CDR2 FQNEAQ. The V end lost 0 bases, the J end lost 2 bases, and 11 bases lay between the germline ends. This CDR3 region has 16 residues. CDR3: CASSLAIRGGNQPQHF. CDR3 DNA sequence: TGTGCCAGCAGCTTAGCGATCAGGGGAGGCAATCAGCCCCAGCATTTT.

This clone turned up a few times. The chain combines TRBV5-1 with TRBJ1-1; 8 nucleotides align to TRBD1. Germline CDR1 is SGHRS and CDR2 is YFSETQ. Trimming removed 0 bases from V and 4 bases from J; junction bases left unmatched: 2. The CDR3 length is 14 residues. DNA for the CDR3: TGCGCCAGCAGCTTGGGGACAGGGATCACTGAAGCTTTCTTT. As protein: CASSLGTGITEAFF.

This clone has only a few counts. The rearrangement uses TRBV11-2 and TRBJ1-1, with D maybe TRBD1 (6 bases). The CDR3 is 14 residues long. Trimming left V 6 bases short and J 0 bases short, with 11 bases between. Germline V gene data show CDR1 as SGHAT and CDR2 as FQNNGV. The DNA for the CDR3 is TGTGCCAGCAGAAACAGGGTCATGAACACTGAAGCTTTCTTT. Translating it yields CASRNRVMNTEAFF.

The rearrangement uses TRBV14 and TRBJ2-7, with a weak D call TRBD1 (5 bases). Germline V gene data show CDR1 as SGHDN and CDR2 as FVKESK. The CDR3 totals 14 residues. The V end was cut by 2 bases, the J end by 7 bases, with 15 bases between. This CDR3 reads CASSQLGTGEEQYF. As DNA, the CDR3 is TGTGCCAGCAGCCAATTGGGCACAGGCGAAGAGCAGTACTTC.

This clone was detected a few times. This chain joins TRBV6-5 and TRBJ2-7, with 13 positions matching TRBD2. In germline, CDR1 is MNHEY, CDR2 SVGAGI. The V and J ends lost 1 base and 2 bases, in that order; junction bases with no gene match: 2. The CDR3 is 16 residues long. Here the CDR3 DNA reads TGTGCCAGCAGTTACTGGACTAGCGGGGGCACCTACGAGCAGTACTTC. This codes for CASSYWTSGGTYEQYF.

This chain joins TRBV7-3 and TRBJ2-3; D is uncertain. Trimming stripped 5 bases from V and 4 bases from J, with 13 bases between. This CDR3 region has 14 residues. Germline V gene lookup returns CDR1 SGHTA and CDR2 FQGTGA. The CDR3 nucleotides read TGTGCCAGCAGCAAGCTGACGGGTGCAGATACGCAGTATTTT. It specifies CASSKLTGADTQYF.